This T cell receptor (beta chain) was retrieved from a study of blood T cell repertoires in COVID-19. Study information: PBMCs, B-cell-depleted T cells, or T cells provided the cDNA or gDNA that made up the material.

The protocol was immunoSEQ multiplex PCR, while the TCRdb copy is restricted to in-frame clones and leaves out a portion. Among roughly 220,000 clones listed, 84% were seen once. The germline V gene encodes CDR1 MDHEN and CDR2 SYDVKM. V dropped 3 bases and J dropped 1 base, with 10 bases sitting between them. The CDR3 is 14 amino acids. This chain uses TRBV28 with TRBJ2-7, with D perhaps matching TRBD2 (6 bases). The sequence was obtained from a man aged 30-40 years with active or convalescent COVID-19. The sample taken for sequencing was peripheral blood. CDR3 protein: CASSFVGGSYEQYF. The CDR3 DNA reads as TGTGCCAGCAGTTTCGTAGGAGGGTCCTACGAGCAGTACTTC. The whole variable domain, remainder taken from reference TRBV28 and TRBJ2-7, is DVKVTQSSRYLVKRTGEKVFLECVQDMDHENMFWYRQDPGLGLRLIYFSYDVKMKEKGDIPEGYSVSREKKERFSLILESASTNQTSMYLCASSFVGGSYEQYFGPGTRLTVT.